This T cell receptor beta chain was captured by sequencing in a study of T cell responses to AZD1222 COVID-19 vaccine. The V end was cut by 4 bases, the J end by 1 base, with 14 bases between. The CDR3 sequence is 15 residues long. Germline V gene data show CDR1 as SGHRS and CDR2 as YFSETQ. Only in-frame clones appear in the TCRdb table, and some are missing; sequencing was by immunoSEQ multiplex PCR. The top ten hold around 4.1% of the sample, which has 130,000 to 150,000 clones, around 83% seen once. This sequence originates from an adult in good health. The chain couples TRBV5-1 to TRBJ1-2; D unclear. The sequenced sample was peripheral blood, obtained on day 0 of MenACWY control vaccination. Written as DNA, the CDR3 is TGCGCCAGCAGCCCGGAGCCCAGCCGTAACTATGGCTACACCTTC. Translated: CASSPEPSRNYGYTF.